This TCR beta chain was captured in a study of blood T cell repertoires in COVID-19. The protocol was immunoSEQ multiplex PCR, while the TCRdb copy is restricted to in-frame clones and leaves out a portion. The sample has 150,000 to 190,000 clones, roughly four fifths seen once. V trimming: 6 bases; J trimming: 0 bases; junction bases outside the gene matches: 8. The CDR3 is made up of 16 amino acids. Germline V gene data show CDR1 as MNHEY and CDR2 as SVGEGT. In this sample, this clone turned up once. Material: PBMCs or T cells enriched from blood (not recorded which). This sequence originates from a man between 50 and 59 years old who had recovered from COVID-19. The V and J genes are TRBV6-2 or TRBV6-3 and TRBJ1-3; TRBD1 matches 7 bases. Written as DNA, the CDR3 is TGTGCCAGCAGCATCGGGACAGAGAGCTCTGGAAACACCATATATTTT. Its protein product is CASSIGTESSGNTIYF.